This T cell receptor beta chain was captured in a study of blood T cell repertoires in COVID-19 (dated by TCRdb to the early 2020s). Context from the whole study: Collaborator samples came from the United States, Italy and Spain and covered acute and convalescent phases of COVID-19. The repertoires were released in a freely available public database meant as a resource for research on the immune response to SARS-CoV-2. The material from the prospective study consisted of cDNA or gDNA derived from T cells, B-cell-depleted T cells, or PBMCs. Nearly every sample came with metadata listing a de-identified subject ID, COVID-19 status, age in years and sex. The samples were drawn from two sources: the first 160 participants of the ongoing ImmuneRACE study, and 950 to 1,500 subjects contributed by 6 global collaborators. Where HLA class I and class II types were available, the types were taken from metadata supplied by the sample provider, not from assay-based typing. Deeply sampled blood TCRbeta repertoires from subjects exposed to, actively infected with, or recovered from COVID-19 were included in the dataset. The full study reports these points: Clinical and demographic metadata were provided uncurated, with the amount varying by source and participant.

TCRbeta CDR3 regions were amplified from genomic DNA using the immunoSEQ Assay, a bias-controlled multiplex PCR. The original pipeline was this. The number of nucleated cells in each sample was estimated by amplification of reference gene primers within the assay. To quantify the absolute abundance of each unique TCRbeta CDR3 rearrangement, sequence reads were collapsed and filtered. Productive Simpson clonality was computed per sample as the square root of Simpson's diversity index over productive rearrangements. TCRdb provides this immuneACCESS table in a form limited to in-frame rearrangements. Some clones are lacking; in checked studies, under half of them reflect an unresolved V gene, and why the rest are absent is not known. V and J calls and clone size are given by that table; D and trimming were obtained from the DNA. The sample contains some 370,000 clones, over 75% of them found a single time. Jointly, the top ten make up about 10% of the sample.

To note about this clone: Its specific antigen is unknown. Base qualities were left out, and no much larger clone turns up one base away.

Based on the germline V gene, the CDR1 and CDR2 sequences are MNHEY and SVGAGI. Taken from cysteine to phenylalanine, the CDR3 has 15 residues. This entry keeps only the CDR3 DNA: 45 bases, framed from base 1. Trimming takes 7 bases off V and 7 bases off J; junction bases not matched to a gene: 6. In Seattle, one collaborating source enrolled patients while the infection was active and tracked those patients longitudinally over the course of disease. The collaborating institutions used their own protocols to collect whole blood in K2EDTA tubes. Collaborator samples were shipped for TCRbeta analysis as frozen whole blood, isolated PBMCs, or DNA extracted from either sample type.

This sequence originates from a woman aged 25-40 years with COVID-19, enrolled during active disease. The sequencing sample was made of peripheral blood. This sequence uses TRBV6-5 and TRBJ2-1, and 14 junctional nucleotides match TRBD2. The DNA sequence follows: TGTGCCAGCAATGCGCGGACTAGCGGGAGGAATGAGCAGTTCTTC. This is translated as CASNARTSGRNEQFF.